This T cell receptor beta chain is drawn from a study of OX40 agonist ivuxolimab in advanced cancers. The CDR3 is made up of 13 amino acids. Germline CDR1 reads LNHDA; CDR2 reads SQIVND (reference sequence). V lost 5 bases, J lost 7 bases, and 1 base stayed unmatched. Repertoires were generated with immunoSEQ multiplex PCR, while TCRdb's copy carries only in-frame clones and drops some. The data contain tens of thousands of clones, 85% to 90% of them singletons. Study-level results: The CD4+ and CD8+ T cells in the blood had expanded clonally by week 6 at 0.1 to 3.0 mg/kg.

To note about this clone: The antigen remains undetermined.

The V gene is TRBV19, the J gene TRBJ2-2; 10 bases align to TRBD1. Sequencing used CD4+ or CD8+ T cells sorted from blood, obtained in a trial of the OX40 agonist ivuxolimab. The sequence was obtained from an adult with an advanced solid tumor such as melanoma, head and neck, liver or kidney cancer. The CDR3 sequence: CASSGTGVGELFF. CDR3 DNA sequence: TGTGCCAGTAGTGGGACAGGGGTCGGGGAGCTGTTTTTT.